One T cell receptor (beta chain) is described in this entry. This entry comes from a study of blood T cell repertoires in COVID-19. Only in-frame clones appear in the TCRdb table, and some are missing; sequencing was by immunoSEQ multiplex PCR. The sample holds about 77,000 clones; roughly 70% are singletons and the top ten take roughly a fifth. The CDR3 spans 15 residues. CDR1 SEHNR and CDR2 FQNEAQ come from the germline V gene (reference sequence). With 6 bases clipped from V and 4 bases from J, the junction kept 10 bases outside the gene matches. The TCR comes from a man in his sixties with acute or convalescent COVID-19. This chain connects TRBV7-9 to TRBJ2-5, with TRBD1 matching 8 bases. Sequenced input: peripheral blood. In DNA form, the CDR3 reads TGTGCCAGCAGTCCGGACAGGGCTTCAGGAGAGACCCAGTACTTC. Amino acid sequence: CASSPDRASGETQYF.